A selection of T cell receptor beta chains follows, all from one sample in a study of cytomegalovirus exposure and HLA in healthy donors. Clones were sequenced by immunoSEQ multiplex PCR, and TCRdb holds only the in-frame ones, with some missing. The profile covers 90,000 to 110,000 clones, with 65% to 85% appearing a single time and around 5.3% taken by the ten largest. Sequencing was done on a sample of PBMCs. Source of these receptors: a male donor in good health and CMV-seronegative. The CDR3 runs from the conserved cysteine through the conserved F or W. D genes are given only for firm matches. Clone size, where shown, is once, few, many, or a class for clones that have expanded.

v_call	clone_size	j_call	d_call	cdr3_nt	cdr3_aa
TRBV7-9	-	TRBJ1-5	TRBD1	TGTGCCAGCAGCTTAGGAGGGACAGGGTTTCAAGAGCCCCAGCATTTT	CASSLGGTGFQEPQHF
TRBV27	once	TRBJ2-1	-	TGTGCCAGCAGCTGGAGAACAGCGGTGAACCCCTACAATGAGCAGTTCTTC	CASSWRTAVNPYNEQFF
TRBV5-4	-	TRBJ1-2	TRBD1	TGTGCCAGCAGCTTGGACAGGGGGTACTATGGCTACACCTTC	CASSLDRGYYGYTF
TRBV25-1	-	TRBJ1-6	TRBD1	TGTGCCAGTGGCTGGGGACAGAATAATTCACCCCTCCACTTT	CASGWGQNNSPLHF
TRBV28	-	TRBJ2-4	-	TGTGCCACCACGTCCGGGGGAAACATTCAGTACTTC	CATTSGGNIQYF
TRBV28	-	TRBJ1-5	TRBD1	TGTGCCAGCAGTTTATCAGGGGGACAGTCTGGTCAGCCCCAGCATTTT	CASSLSGGQSGQPQHF
TRBV5-8	-	TRBJ1-2	TRBD1	TGTGCCAGCAGCGTACGGACAGGGGGCGAGAACTATGGCTACACCTTC	CASSVRTGGENYGYTF
TRBV5-1	-	TRBJ2-2	TRBD2	TGCGCCAGCAGCGTTACTAGCGAACCCCCCGGGGAGCTGTTTTTT	CASSVTSEPPGELFF
TRBV5-4	-	TRBJ2-5	TRBD2	TGTGCCAGCAGCCCGGGGGGCGGGAGGGCCCGGGAGACCCAGTACTTC	CASSPGGGRARETQYF
TRBV25-1	-	TRBJ1-1	-	TGTGCCAGCAGTACGCGGCAAGCGAAGGAATTTATGAACACTGAAGCTTTCTTT	CASSTRQAKEFMNTEAFF